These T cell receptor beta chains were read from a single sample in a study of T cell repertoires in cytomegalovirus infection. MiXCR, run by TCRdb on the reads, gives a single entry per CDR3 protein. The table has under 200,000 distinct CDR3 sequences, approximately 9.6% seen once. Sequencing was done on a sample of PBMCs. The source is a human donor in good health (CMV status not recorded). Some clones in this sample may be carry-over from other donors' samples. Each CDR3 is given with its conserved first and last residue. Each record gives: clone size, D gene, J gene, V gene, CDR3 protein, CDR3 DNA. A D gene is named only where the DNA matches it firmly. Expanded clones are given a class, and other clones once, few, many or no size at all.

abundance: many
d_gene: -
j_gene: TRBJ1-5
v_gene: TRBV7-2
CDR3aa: CASSADRFSNQPQHF
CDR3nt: TGTGCCAGCAGCGCGGACCGATTTAGCAATCAGCCCCAGCATTTT

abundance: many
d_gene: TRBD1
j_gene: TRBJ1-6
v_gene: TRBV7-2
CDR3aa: CASSPTGGHNSPLHF
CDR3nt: TGTGCCAGCAGCCCGACAGGGGGCCATAATTCACCCCTCCACTTT

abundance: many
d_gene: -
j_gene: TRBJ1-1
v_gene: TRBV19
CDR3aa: CASSFEGFEAFF
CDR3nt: TGTGCCAGTAGTTTTGAGGGTTTTGAAGCTTTCTTT

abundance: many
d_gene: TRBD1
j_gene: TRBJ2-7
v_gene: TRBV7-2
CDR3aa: CASSPDRGSYEQYF
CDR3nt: TGTGCCAGCAGCCCGGACAGGGGAAGTTACGAGCAGTACTTC

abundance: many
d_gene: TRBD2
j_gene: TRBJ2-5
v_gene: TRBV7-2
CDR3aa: CASSSGLAGGAYQETQYF
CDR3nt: TGTGCCAGCAGCTCGGGACTAGCGGGGGGTGCGTATCAAGAGACCCAGTACTTC

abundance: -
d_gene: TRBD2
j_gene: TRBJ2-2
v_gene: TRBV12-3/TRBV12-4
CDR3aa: CASRTSGSIDTGELFF
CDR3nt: TGTGCCAGCAGGACTAGCGGGAGTATCGACACCGGGGAGCTGTTTTTT

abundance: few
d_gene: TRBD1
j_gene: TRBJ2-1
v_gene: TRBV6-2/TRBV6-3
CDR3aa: CASTRTGGSYNEQFF
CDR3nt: TGTGCCAGCACCAGGACAGGGGGCTCCTACAATGAGCAGTTCTTC

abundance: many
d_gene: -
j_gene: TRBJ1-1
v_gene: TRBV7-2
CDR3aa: CASSLDPMNTEAFF
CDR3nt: TGTGCCAGCAGCTTGGACCCTATGAACACTGAAGCTTTCTTT

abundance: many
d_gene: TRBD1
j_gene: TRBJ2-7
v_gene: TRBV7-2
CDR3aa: CASSFPDRSSYEQYF
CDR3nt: TGTGCCAGCAGCTTCCCGGACAGGTCATCCTACGAGCAGTACTTC

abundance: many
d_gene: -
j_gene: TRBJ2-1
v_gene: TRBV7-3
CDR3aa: CASSLGGDYAEQFF
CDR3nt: TGTGCCAGCAGCTTAGGTGGAGATTACGCCGAGCAGTTCTTC

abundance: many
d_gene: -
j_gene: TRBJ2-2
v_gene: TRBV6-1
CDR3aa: CASSPMTGELFF
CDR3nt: TGTGCCAGCAGTCCCATGACCGGGGAGCTGTTTTTT

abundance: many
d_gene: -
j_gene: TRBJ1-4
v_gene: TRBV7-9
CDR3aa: CASSLTAENEKLFF
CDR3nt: TGTGCCAGCAGCTTGACAGCTGAAAATGAAAAACTGTTTTTT

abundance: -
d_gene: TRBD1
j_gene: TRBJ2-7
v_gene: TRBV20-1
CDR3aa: CSARGTGPLSYEQYF
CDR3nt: TGCAGTGCTAGGGGGACAGGTCCCCTATCCTACGAGCAGTACTTC

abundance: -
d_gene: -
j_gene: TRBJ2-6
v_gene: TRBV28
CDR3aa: CASRHESGANVLTF
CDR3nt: TGTGCCAGCAGGCATGAGTCTGGGGCCAACGTCCTGACTTTC

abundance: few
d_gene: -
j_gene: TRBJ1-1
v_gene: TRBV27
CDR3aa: CATGDTEAFF
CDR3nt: TGTGCCACAGGGGACACTGAAGCTTTCTTT

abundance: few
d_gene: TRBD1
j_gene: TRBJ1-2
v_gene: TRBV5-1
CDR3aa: CASSGGTVPIYGYTF
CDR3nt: TGCGCCAGCAGCGGCGGGACAGTCCCCATCTATGGCTACACCTTC

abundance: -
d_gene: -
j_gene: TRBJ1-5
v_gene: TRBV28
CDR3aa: CASSFRGGGNQPQHF
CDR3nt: TGTGCCAGCAGTTTTCGGGGTGGGGGCAATCAGCCCCAGCATTTT

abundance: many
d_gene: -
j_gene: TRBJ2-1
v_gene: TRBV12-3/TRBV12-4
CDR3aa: CASSFSVPYNEQFF
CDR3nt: TGTGCCAGCAGTTTTAGCGTCCCCTACAATGAGCAGTTCTTC

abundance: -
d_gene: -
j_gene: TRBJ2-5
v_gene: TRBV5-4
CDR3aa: CASSLAGWKETQYF
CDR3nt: TGTGCCAGCAGCTTGGCGGGGTGGAAAGAGACCCAGTACTTC

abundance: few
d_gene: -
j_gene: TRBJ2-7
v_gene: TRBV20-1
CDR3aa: CSAGRKGVSYEQYF
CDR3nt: TGCAGTGCTGGGCGAAAAGGGGTTTCCTACGAGCAGTACTTC

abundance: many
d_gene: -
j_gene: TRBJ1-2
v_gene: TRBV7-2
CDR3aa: CASNSRIGAHGYTF
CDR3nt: TGTGCCAGCAACTCTAGAATCGGGGCACATGGCTACACCTTC

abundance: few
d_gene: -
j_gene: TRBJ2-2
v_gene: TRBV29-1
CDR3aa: CSVDRGFSTGELFF
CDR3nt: TGCAGCGTTGATCGGGGTTTCAGCACCGGGGAGCTGTTTTTT

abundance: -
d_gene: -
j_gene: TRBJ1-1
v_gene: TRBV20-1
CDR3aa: CSARDAQIGGTEAFF
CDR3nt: TGCAGTGCTAGAGATGCCCAGATCGGAGGCACTGAAGCTTTCTTT

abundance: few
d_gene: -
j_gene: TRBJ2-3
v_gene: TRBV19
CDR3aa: CASSIVHGLTDTQYF
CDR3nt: TGTGCCAGTAGTATAGTTCACGGCCTCACAGATACGCAGTATTTT

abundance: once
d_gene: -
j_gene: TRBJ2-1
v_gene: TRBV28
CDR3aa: CASSFSGLARDEQFF
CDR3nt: TGTGCCAGCAGTTTTTCCGGGCTCGCAAGGGATGAGCAGTTCTTC